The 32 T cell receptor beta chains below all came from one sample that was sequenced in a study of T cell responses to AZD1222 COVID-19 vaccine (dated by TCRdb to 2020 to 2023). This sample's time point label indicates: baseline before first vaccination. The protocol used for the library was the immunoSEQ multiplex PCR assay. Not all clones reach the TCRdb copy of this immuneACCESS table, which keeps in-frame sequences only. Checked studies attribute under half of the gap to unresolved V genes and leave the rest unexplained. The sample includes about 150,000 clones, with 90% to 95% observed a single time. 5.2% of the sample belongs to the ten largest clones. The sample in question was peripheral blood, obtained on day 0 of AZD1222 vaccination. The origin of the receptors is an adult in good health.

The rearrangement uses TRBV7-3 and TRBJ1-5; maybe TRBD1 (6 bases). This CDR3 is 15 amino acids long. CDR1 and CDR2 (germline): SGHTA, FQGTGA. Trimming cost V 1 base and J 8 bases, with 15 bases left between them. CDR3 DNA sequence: TGTGCCAGCAGCTTAAAGCCAGGGGCCTTAGAGCCCCAGCATTTT. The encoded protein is CASSLKPGALEPQHF. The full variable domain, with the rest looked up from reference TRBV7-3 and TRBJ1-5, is GAGVSQTPSNKVTEKGKYVELRCDPISGHTALYWYRQSLGQGPEFLIYFQGTGAADDSGLPNDRFFAVRPEGSVSTLKIQRTERGDSAVYLCASSLKPGALEPQHFGDGTRLSIL.

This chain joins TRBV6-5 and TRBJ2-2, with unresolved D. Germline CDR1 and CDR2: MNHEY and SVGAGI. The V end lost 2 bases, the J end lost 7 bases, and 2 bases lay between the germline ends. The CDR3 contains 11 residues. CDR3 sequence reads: CASSYNGELFF. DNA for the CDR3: TGTGCCAGCAGTTACAACGGGGAGCTGTTTTTT.

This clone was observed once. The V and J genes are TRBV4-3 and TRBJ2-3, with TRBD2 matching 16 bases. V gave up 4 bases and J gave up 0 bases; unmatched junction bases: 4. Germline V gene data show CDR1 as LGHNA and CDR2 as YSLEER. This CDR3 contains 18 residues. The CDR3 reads CASSLGLAGGTSTDTQYF. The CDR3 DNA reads TGCGCCAGCAGCCTGGGACTAGCGGGGGGGACTAGCACAGATACGCAGTATTTT.

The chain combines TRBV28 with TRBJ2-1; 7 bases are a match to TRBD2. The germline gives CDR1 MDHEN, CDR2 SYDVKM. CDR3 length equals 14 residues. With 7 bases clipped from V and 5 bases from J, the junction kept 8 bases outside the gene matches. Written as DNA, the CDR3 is TGTGCCAGCACCAGCGGGATTACCCACAATGAGCAGTTCTTC. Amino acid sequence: CASTSGITHNEQFF. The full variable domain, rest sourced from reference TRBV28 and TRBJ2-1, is DVKVTQSSRYLVKRTGEKVFLECVQDMDHENMFWYRQDPGLGLRLIYFSYDVKMKEKGDIPEGYSVSREKKERFSLILESASTNQTSMYLCASTSGITHNEQFFGPGTRLTVL.

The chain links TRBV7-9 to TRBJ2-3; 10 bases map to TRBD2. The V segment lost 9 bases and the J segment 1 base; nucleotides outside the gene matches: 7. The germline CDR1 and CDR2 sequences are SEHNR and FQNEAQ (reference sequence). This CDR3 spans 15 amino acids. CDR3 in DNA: TGTGCCAGTGGATATCTAGCGGGAGGCACAGATACGCAGTATTTT. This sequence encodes CASGYLAGGTDTQYF.

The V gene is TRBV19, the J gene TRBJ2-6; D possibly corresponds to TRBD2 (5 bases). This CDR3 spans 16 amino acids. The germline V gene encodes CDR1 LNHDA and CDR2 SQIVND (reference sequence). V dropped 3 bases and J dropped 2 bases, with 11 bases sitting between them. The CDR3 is CASSILDGAGANVLTF. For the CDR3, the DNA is TGTGCCAGTAGTATCCTCGACGGGGCTGGGGCCAACGTCCTGACTTTC.

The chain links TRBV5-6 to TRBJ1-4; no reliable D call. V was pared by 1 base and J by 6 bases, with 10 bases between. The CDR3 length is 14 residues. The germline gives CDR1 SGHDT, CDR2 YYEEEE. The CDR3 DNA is TGTGCCAGCAGCTTGCTGGCCTTCGATGAAAAACTGTTTTTT. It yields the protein CASSLLAFDEKLFF.

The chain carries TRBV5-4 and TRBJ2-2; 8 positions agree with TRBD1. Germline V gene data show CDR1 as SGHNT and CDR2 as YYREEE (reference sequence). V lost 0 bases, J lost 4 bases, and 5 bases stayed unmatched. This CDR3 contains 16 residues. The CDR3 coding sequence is TGTGCCAGCAGCTTGGACCCAGGGGGCCGCACCGGGGAGCTGTTTTTT. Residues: CASSLDPGGRTGELFF.

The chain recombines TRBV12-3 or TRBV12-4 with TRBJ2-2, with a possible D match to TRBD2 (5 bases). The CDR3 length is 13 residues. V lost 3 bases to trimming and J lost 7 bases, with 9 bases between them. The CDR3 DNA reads TGTGCCAGCAGTTTTGAGGGTGGCGGGGAGCTGTTTTTT. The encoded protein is CASSFEGGGELFF.

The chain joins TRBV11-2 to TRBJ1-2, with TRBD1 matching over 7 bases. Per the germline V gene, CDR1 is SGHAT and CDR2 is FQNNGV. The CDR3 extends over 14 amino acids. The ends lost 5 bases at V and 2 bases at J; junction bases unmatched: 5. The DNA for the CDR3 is TGTGCCAGCAGCGAAAAGACAGGGAACTATGGCTACACCTTC. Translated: CASSEKTGNYGYTF.

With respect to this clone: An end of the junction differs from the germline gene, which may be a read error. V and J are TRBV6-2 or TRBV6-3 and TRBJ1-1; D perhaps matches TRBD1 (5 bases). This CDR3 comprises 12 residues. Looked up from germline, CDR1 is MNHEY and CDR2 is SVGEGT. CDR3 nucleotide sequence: TGTACCAGCAGTTACCCGGGGCATGAAGCTTTCTTT. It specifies CTSSYPGHEAFF.

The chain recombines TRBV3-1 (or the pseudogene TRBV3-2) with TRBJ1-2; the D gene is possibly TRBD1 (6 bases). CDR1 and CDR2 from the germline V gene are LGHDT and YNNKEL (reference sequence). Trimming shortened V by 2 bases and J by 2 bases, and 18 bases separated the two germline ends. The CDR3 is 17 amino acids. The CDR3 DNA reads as TGTGCCAGCAGCCAACTGTGGGGGGGCGCGTCCAACTATGGCTACACCTTC. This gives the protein CASSQLWGGASNYGYTF.

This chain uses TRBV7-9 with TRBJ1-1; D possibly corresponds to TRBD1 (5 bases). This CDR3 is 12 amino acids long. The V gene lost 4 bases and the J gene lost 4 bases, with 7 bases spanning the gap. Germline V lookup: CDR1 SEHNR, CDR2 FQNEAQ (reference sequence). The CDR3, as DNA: TGTGCCAGCAGCTCTCAGGGCACTGAAGCTTTCTTT. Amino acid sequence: CASSSQGTEAFF.

CDR3 nucleotides: TGTGCCAGCAGCTCCAATGTGGGGGCAGATACGCAGTATTTT. This codes for CASSSNVGADTQYF. V and J are TRBV7-9 and TRBJ2-3; the D call may be TRBD1 or TRBD2 (5 bases each). From germline, CDR1 is SEHNR and CDR2 FQNEAQ (reference sequence). The CDR3 sequence is 14 residues long. The germline V and J ends were trimmed by 4 bases and 4 bases, with 12 bases remaining between them.

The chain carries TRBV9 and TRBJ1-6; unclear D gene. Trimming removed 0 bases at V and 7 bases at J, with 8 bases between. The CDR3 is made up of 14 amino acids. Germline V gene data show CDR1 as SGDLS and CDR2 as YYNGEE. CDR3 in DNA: TGTGCCAGCAGCGTAGAAGGGTACAATTCACCCCTCCACTTT. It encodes CASSVEGYNSPLHF. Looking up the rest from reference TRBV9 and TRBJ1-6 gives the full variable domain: DSGVTQTPKHLITATGQRVTLRCSPRSGDLSVYWYQQSLDQGLQFLIQYYNGEERAKGNILERFSAQQFPDLHSELNLSSLELGDSALYFCASSVEGYNSPLHFGNGTRLTVT.

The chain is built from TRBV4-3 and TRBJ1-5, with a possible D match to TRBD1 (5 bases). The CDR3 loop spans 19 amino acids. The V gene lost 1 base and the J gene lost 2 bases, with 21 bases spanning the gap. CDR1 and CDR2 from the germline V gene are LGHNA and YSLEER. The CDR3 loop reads CASSQVFTGDSMGNQPQHF. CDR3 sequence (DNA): TGCGCCAGCAGCCAAGTCTTCACAGGTGATAGCATGGGCAATCAGCCCCAGCATTTT.

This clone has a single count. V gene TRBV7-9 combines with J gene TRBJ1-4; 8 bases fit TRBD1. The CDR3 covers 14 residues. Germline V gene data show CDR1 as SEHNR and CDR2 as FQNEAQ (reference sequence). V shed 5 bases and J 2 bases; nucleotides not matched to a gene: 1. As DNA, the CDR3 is TGTGCCAGCAGCAACAGGGGGACTAATGAAAAACTGTTTTTT. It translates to CASSNRGTNEKLFF. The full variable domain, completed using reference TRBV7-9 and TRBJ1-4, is DTGVSQNPRHKITKRGQNVTFRCDPISEHNRLYWYRQTLGQGPEFLTYFQNEAQLEKSRLLSDRFSAERPKGSFSTLEIQRTEQGDSAMYLCASSNRGTNEKLFFGSGTQLSVL.

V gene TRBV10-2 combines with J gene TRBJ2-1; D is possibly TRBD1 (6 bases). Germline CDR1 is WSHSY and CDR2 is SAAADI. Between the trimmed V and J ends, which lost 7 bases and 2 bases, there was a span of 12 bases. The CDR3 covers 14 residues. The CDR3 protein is CASTRKGAYNEQFF. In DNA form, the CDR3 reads TGCGCCAGCACCCGCAAGGGGGCCTACAATGAGCAGTTCTTC.

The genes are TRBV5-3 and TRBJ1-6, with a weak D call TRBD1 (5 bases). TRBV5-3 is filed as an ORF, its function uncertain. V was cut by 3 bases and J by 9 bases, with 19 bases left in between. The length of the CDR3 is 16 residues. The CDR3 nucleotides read TGTGCCAGAAGCTACTACTTGGCAGGGTTGGTTTCACCCCTCCACTTT. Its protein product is CARSYYLAGLVSPLHF.

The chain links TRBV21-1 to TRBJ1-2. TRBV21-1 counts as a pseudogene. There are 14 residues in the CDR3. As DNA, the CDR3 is TGTGCCAGCAGCAGATTTGGGAGCAATGAAGGCTACACCTTC. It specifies CASSRFGSNEGYTF.

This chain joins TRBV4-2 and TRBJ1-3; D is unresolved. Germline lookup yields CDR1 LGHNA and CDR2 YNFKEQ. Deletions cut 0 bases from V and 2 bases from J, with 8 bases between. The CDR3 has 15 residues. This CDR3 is CASSQDRTAGNTIYF. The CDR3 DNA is TGTGCCAGCAGCCAAGATCGGACCGCTGGAAACACCATATATTTT.

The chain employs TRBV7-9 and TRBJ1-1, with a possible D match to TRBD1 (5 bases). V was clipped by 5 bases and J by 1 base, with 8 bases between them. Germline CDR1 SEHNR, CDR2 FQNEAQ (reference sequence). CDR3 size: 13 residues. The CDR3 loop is CASSGGWNTEAFF. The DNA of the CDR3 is TGTGCCAGCAGCGGGGGGTGGAACACTGAAGCTTTCTTT.

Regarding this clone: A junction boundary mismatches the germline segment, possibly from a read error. DNA of the CDR3: TGCGCCAGCAGTGTAGCGGCTACCTATAATGAGCAGTTCTTC. This translates into CASSVAATYNEQFF. V and J are TRBV4-3 and TRBJ2-1; perhaps TRBD2 as D (6 bases). Germline lookup yields CDR1 LGHNA and CDR2 YSLEER. This CDR3 is built from 14 residues.

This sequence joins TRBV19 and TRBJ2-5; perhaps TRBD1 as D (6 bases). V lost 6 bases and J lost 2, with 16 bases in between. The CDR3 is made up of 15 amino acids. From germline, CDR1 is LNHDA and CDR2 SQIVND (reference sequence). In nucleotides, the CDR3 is TGTGCCAGTAGGGGAACCCAGGGGACACAAGAGACCCAGTACTTC. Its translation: CASRGTQGTQETQYF.

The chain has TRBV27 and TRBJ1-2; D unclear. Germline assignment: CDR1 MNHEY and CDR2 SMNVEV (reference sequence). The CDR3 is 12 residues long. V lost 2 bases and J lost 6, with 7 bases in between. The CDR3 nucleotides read TGTGCCAGCAGTTTAGGAGGGAATGGCTACACCTTC. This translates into CASSLGGNGYTF.

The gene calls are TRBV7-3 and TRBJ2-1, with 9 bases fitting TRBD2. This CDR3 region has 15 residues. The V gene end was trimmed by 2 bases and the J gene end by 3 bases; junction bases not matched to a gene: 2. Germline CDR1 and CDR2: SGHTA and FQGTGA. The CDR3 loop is CASSLAGGRYNEQFF. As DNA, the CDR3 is TGTGCCAGCAGCTTAGCGGGGGGGCGCTACAATGAGCAGTTCTTC.

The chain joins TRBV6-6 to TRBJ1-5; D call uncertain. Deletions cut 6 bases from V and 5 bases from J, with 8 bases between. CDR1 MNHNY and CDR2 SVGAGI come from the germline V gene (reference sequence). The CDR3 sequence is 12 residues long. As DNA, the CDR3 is TGTGCCAGCAGACTACCGGATCAGCCCCAGCATTTT. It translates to CASRLPDQPQHF.

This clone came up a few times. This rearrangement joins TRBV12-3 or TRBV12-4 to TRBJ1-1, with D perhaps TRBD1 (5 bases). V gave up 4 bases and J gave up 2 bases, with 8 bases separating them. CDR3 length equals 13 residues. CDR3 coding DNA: TGTGCCAGCAGTTCACAGGCAAACACTGAAGCTTTCTTT. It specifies CASSSQANTEAFF.

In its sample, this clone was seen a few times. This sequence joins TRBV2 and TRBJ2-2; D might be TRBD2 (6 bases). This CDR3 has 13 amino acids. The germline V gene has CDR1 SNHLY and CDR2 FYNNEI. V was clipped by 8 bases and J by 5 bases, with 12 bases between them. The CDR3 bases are TGTGCCAGCGGGCGGGACTCTACCGGGGAGCTGTTTTTT. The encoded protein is CASGRDSTGELFF.

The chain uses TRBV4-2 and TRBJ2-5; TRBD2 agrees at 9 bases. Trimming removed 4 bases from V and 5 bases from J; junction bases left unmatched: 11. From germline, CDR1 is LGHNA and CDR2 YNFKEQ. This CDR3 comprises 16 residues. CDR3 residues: CASSRRLAEVGETQYF. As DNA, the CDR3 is TGTGCCAGCAGCCGCCGACTAGCGGAAGTTGGGGAGACCCAGTACTTC.

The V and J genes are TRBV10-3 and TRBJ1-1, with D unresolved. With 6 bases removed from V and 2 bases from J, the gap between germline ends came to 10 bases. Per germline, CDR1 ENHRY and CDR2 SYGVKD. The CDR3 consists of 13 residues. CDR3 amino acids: CAISVSPNTEAFF. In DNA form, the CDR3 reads TGTGCCATCAGCGTTTCCCCCAACACTGAAGCTTTCTTT.

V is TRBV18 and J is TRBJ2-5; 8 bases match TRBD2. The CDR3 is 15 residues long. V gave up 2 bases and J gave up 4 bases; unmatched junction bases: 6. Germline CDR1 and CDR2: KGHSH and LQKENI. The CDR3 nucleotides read TGTGCCAGCTCACCAGGACTAGCCAGAGGAGAGACCCAGTACTTC. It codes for CASSPGLARGETQYF.